This TCR beta chain was captured in a study of blood T cell repertoires in COVID-19 (dated by TCRdb to the early 2020s). For the study in its entirety: Samples covering the acute and convalescent phases of COVID-19 were provided by collaborators in the United States, Italy and Spain. The samples were drawn from the first 160 participants of the ongoing ImmuneRACE study and from some 1,300 subjects provided by 6 global collaborators. Deeply sampled blood TCRbeta repertoires from subjects exposed to, actively infected with, or recovered from COVID-19 were included in the dataset. A freely available public database, intended as a resource for researchers studying the immune response to SARS-CoV-2, is where the repertoires were released. HLA class I and class II types, where available, came from metadata supplied by the sample provider rather than from assay-based typing. Nearly every sample came with metadata listing a de-identified subject ID, COVID-19 status, age in years and sex. The material from the prospective study consisted of cDNA or gDNA derived from T cells, B-cell-depleted T cells, or PBMCs. Study-wide findings and limitations: The quantity of clinical and demographic metadata differed by source and by participant and was supplied without curation.

The germline V gene yields SGHTS for CDR1 and YDEGEE for CDR2. Relative to germline, V is missing 0 bases and J is missing 8 bases, with 2 bases of the junction outside any gene match. From its cysteine to its phenylalanine, the CDR3 spans 15 amino acids. The CDR3 DNA has 45 bases and is translated from base 1. The collaborating institutions used their own protocols to collect whole blood in K2EDTA tubes. For TCRbeta analysis, collaborators shipped samples as frozen whole blood, isolated PBMCs, or DNA extracted from either of those sample types. TCRbeta CDR3 regions were amplified from genomic DNA by means of the immunoSEQ Assay, a bias-controlled multiplex PCR. The published analysis was carried out like this. Within the assay, amplification of reference gene primers was used to estimate how many nucleated cells each sample contained. To quantify the absolute abundance of each unique TCRbeta CDR3 rearrangement, sequence reads were collapsed and filtered. For each sample, productive Simpson clonality was calculated as the square root of Simpson's diversity index across productive rearrangements. TCRdb re-hosts the immuneACCESS table, in-frame sequences only. Its copies lack some clones; in the studies checked, an unresolved V gene accounts for under half of them, and the cause for the rest is not known. V and J calls plus clone size are reproduced from that table; the DNA served to infer D and trimming. The sample data list about 240,000 clones, and roughly 86% of these were observed just once. The ten largest account for roughly 12% of the sample.

With respect to this clone: The antigen this receptor binds is unknown. The input lacks base qualities; no much larger clone sits a single base away.

The receptor comes from a man older than 75 with acute or convalescent COVID-19. This receptor chain uses TRBV5-8 and TRBJ1-4, with TRBD1 identical over 12 junction bases. Sequenced: peripheral blood. The encoded CDR3 is CASSLEGQGAEKLFF. The nucleotide sequence is given as TGTGCCAGCAGCTTGGAGGGACAGGGGGCGGAAAAACTGTTTTTT.